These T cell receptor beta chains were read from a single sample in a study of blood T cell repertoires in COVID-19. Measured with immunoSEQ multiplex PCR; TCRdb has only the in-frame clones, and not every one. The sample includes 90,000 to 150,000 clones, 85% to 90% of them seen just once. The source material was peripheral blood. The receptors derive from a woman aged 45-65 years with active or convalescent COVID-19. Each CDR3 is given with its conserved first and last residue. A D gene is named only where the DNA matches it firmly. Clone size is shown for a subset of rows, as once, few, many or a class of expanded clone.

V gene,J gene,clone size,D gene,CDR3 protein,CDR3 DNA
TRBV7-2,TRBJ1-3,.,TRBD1,CASSRIRTGEGNTIYF,TGTGCCAGCAGCCGTATAAGGACAGGGGAAGGAAACACCATATATTTT
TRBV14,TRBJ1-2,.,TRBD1,CASSPTGSYSLYGYTF,TGTGCCAGCAGTCCGACAGGGTCCTACTCGCTCTATGGCTACACCTTC
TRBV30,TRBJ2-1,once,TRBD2,CASNKRERNEQFF,TGTGCCAGCAACAAGCGGGAGAGGAATGAGCAGTTCTTC
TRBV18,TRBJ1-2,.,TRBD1,CASSPRTGENYGYTF,TGTGCCAGCTCACCCCGGACAGGGGAGAACTATGGCTACACCTTC
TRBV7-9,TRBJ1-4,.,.,CASSLGEYNEKLFF,TGTGCCAGCAGCTTAGGGGAGTATAATGAAAAACTGTTTTTT
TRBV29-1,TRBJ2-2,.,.,CSVAVVSTGELFF,TGCAGCGTTGCGGTAGTTAGCACCGGGGAGCTGTTTTTT
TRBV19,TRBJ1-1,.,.,CASSRGRGTPNTEAFF,TGTGCCAGTAGTCGTGGGCGGGGGACCCCGAACACTGAAGCTTTCTTT
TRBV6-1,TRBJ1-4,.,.,CASSDRGSGLVNEKLFF,TGTGCCAGCAGTGATCGGGGGTCTGGCCTAGTTAATGAAAAACTGTTTTTT
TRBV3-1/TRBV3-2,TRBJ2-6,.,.,CASSQTSSVSGANVLTF,TGTGCCAGCAGCCAAACTAGTTCAGTAAGTGGGGCCAACGTCCTGACTTTC
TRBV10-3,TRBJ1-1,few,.,CASIAGQTNTEAFF,TGTGCCAGTATTGCGGGGCAGACGAACACTGAAGCTTTCTTT
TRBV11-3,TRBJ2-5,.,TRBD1,CASTDRVQETQYF,TGTGCCAGCACGGACAGGGTTCAAGAGACCCAGTACTTC
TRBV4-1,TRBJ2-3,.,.,CASSDFGGTDTQYF,TGCGCCAGCAGCGACTTCGGAGGCACAGATACGCAGTATTTT
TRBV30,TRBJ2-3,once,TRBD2,CAWRRLAGGPGRHGDTQYF,TGTGCCTGGCGAAGACTAGCGGGAGGGCCGGGTCGGCACGGAGATACGCAGTATTTT
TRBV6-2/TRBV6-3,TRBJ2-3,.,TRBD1,CASSDGQGIWALNTQYF,TGTGCCAGCAGTGACGGACAGGGAATCTGGGCCTTGAATACGCAGTATTTT
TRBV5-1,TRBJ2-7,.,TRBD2,CASSPGTSAYEQYF,TGCGCCAGCAGCCCCGGGACTAGCGCCTACGAGCAGTACTTC
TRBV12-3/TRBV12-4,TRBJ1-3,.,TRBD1,CASGQAGNTIYF,TGTGCCAGCGGACAGGCTGGAAACACCATATATTTT
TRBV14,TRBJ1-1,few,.,CASSREDSTEAFF,TGTGCCAGCAGCCGCGAGGACAGCACTGAAGCTTTCTTT
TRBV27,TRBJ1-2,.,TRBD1,CASSQDRELSNYGYTF,TGTGCCAGCAGCCAAGACAGGGAGCTATCAAACTATGGCTACACCTTC
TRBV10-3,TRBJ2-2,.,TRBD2,CAISVSAGAGTGELFF,TGTGCCATCAGTGTCTCAGCGGGAGCGGGGACCGGGGAGCTGTTTTTT
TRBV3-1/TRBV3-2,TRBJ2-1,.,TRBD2,CASSHGKSGTSGSYNEQFF,TGTGCCAGCAGCCACGGGAAGTCCGGGACTAGCGGGTCATACAATGAGCAGTTCTTC
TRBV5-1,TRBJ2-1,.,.,CASSSQGNEQFF,TGCGCCAGCAGCTCACAGGGCAATGAGCAGTTCTTC
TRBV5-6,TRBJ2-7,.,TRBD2,CASSLYSSGAYEQYF,TGTGCCAGCAGCTTGTATTCTAGCGGTGCCTACGAGCAGTACTTC
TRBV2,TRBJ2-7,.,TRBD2,CASSEIAGGRWEQYF,TGTGCCAGCAGTGAAATTGCGGGAGGACGCTGGGAGCAGTACTTC
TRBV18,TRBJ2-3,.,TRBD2,CASSKLAGGTNTQYF,TGTGCCAGCTCCAAACTAGCGGGAGGTACCAATACGCAGTATTTT
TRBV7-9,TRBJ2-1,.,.,CASSFMTTLGFF,TGTGCCAGCAGCTTCATGACTACTCTGGGGTTCTTC
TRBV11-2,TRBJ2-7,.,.,CASRPGKGEQYF,TGTGCCAGCAGGCCTGGGAAGGGGGAGCAGTACTTC
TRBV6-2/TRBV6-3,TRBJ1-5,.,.,CASSYSIGYSNQPQHF,TGTGCCAGCAGTTACTCGATCGGTTATAGCAATCAGCCCCAGCATTTT